Listed below are T cell receptor beta chains from one sample, sequenced in a study of kidney transplant recipient with SARS-CoV-2 infection. One entry per CDR3 protein results from TCRdb running MiXCR on the reads. Among approximately 250,000 distinct CDR3 sequences, under 35% were seen once, and the ten largest hold around 6.8%. The sample consisted of a blood sample, taken at baseline and between days 110 and 120 from a kidney transplant recipient. The receptors stem from a male patient in his thirties who had COVID-19 and was a kidney transplant recipient. The graft donor may be the source of some T cells. The CDR3 runs from the conserved cysteine through the conserved F or W. Each record gives: D gene, J gene, V gene, clone size, CDR3 DNA, CDR3 protein. D genes are given only for firm matches. Expanded clones are given a class, and other clones once, few, many or no size at all.

D: NA; J: TRBJ2-7; V: TRBV7-8; size: many; DNA: TGTGCCAGCAGCTTACAGGTGTCTAGCTACGAGCAGTACTTC; CDR3: CASSLQVSSYEQYF
D: NA; J: TRBJ2-7; V: TRBV4-2; size: many; DNA: TGTGCCAGCAGCCAAGAAATTTTGGCAGGTGGAGGCGAGCAGTACTTC; CDR3: CASSQEILAGGGEQYF
D: TRBD2; J: TRBJ2-5; V: TRBV10-2; size: few; DNA: TGCGCCAGCGCGGGAGGGCCTAGTGAGACCCAGTACTTC; CDR3: CASAGGPSETQYF
D: NA; J: TRBJ2-3; V: TRBV5-1; size: many; DNA: TGCGCCAGCAGCTTGGGCCCTAGCGAGGACACAGATACGCAGTATTTT; CDR3: CASSLGPSEDTDTQYF
D: NA; J: TRBJ1-2; V: TRBV5-4; size: few; DNA: TGTGCCAGCAGCAGCCTCGTACCAGGAAAGACCTATGGCTACACCTTC; CDR3: CASSSLVPGKTYGYTF
D: NA; J: TRBJ1-2; V: TRBV7-9; size: many; DNA: TGTGCCAGCAGCAGACGCAAATACCATGGAAAGACCTATGGCTACACCTTC; CDR3: CASSRRKYHGKTYGYTF
D: NA; J: TRBJ2-1; V: TRBV13; size: few; DNA: TGTGCCAGCAGCACCATCAATGAGCAGTTCTTC; CDR3: CASSTINEQFF
D: NA; J: TRBJ2-1; V: TRBV10-2; size: NA; DNA: TGCGCCAGCAGTGTAGCTAGTGCCTCCTACAATGAGCAGTTCTTC; CDR3: CASSVASASYNEQFF
D: NA; J: TRBJ1-2; V: TRBV6-2/TRBV6-3; size: many; DNA: TGTGCCAGCAGTTTTCCATCCTGCATCGGAAAGACCTATGGCTACACCTTC; CDR3: CASSFPSCIGKTYGYTF
D: NA; J: TRBJ2-4; V: TRBV3-1; size: many; DNA: TGTGCCAGCAGCCAGCAACCCACAGGTTTTAGCATTCAGTACTTC; CDR3: CASSQQPTGFSIQYF
D: NA; J: TRBJ2-1; V: TRBV28; size: many; DNA: TGTGCCAGCAGTTTACCAGGGTCCTACAATGAGCAGTTCTTC; CDR3: CASSLPGSYNEQFF
D: NA; J: TRBJ1-1; V: TRBV6-5; size: many; DNA: TGTGCCAGCAGCCGGAGTACTGAAGCTTTCTTT; CDR3: CASSRSTEAFF
D: NA; J: TRBJ1-6; V: TRBV30; size: NA; DNA: TGTGCCTGGATTGGGCGGTTAGGAGGGTACAATTCACCCCTCCACTTT; CDR3: CAWIGRLGGYNSPLHF
D: TRBD1; J: TRBJ1-1; V: TRBV15; size: few; DNA: TGTGCCACCAGCCTGGACAGGGGGATCGTTAAGACTGAAGCTTTCTTT; CDR3: CATSLDRGIVKTEAFF
D: TRBD1; J: TRBJ1-5; V: TRBV4-1; size: many; DNA: TGCGCCAGCAGCCATCCGGACAGGAATCAGCCCCAGCATTTT; CDR3: CASSHPDRNQPQHF
D: NA; J: TRBJ2-2; V: TRBV5-1; size: many; DNA: TGCGCCAGCAGCATAAGGGGACGTACAGACACCGGGGAGCTGTTTTTT; CDR3: CASSIRGRTDTGELFF
D: NA; J: TRBJ2-3; V: TRBV28; size: many; DNA: TGTGCCAGCAGCCACCAGGGACCGCGCACAGATACGCAGTATTTT; CDR3: CASSHQGPRTDTQYF
D: TRBD1; J: TRBJ1-1; V: TRBV3-1; size: many; DNA: TGTGCCAGCAGCCAAGAAGGGACAGGTAGCGGCGCTTTCTTT; CDR3: CASSQEGTGSGAFF
D: NA; J: TRBJ1-5; V: TRBV4-1; size: many; DNA: TGCGCCAGCAGCCAAGTGGAGCGGCAGCCCCAGCATTTT; CDR3: CASSQVERQPQHF
D: NA; J: TRBJ1-4; V: TRBV28; size: many; DNA: TGTGCCAGCAGTTTATTTTCCGCGGAGGACAGAAATGAAAAACTGTTTTTT; CDR3: CASSLFSAEDRNEKLFF
D: TRBD2; J: TRBJ2-1; V: TRBV4-1; size: many; DNA: TGCGCCAGCAGCCAAGTGGTGACTAGCGGGACAAGCTCCTACAATGAGCAGTTCTTC; CDR3: CASSQVVTSGTSSYNEQFF
D: NA; J: TRBJ2-2; V: TRBV19; size: many; DNA: TGTGCCAGTAGTATCTCCCGCGGCACCGGGGAGCTGTTTTTT; CDR3: CASSISRGTGELFF
D: NA; J: TRBJ1-1; V: TRBV6-5; size: many; DNA: TGTGCCAGCAGTATCCGGGGCGGACGGGCAGCTTTCTTT; CDR3: CASSIRGGRAAFF
D: NA; J: TRBJ2-7; V: TRBV6-6; size: many; DNA: TGTGCCAGCAGTGTTGACTACGAGCAGTACTTC; CDR3: CASSVDYEQYF